This T cell receptor (beta chain) came from a study of patients and donors after allogeneic stem cell transplantation. This clonotype was observed a handful of times. V was cut by 1 base and J by 6 bases, with 9 bases left in between. Germline values: CDR1 LGHNA, CDR2 YNFKEQ. The CDR3 length is 13 residues. MiXCR, run by TCRdb on the RT-PCR reads, gives a single entry per CDR3 protein. The sample has roughly 940,000 distinct CDR3 sequences, under 20% seen once. This TCR derives from a human donor who was either an allogeneic HSCT recipient or a stem cell or donor lymphocyte infusion donor (not recorded which). It is not recorded whose cells these are; they may come from a transplant donor. The sequencing sample was made of blood, either unsorted or a sorted T cell fraction (not recorded which). This rearrangement joins TRBV4-2 to TRBJ1-2; D is uncertain. The CDR3 reads CASSQVYGDGYTF. CDR3 nucleotide sequence: TGTGCCAGCAGCCAAGTATACGGGGATGGCTACACCTTC.